What follows are 21 T cell receptor beta chains derived from one specimen sequenced in a study of response to subunit inactivated influenza vaccine. TCRdb redid the calling of the RT-PCR reads with MiXCR, one entry per CDR3 protein. This table has about 480,000 distinct CDR3 sequences, approximately 11% appearing once. The sample here was PBMCs from blood, taken 40 to 50 days after vaccination. The receptors were sampled from a man between 45 and 60 years old who received an inactivated influenza vaccine.

This clonotype was seen ten or more times. The CDR3: CSAVILGTSGGGNEQFF. The CDR3 coding sequence is TGCAGTGCTGTAATACTCGGGACTAGCGGGGGAGGCAATGAGCAGTTCTTC. The chain combines TRBV20-1 with TRBJ2-1; 14 positions agree with TRBD2. Losses at the gene ends were 5 bases for V and 6 bases for J; bases not matched to a gene: 12. CDR1 and CDR2 (germline): DFQATT, SNEGSKA (reference sequence). The CDR3 loop spans 17 amino acids.

This sequence joins TRBV7-9 and TRBJ1-6; unclear D gene. Germline V gives CDR1 SEHNR, CDR2 FQNEAQ (reference sequence). Trimming removed 3 bases from V and 16 bases from J, with 13 bases in between. The CDR3 loop spans 12 amino acids. The chain's CDR3 is CASSFPDGRLHF. The CDR3 bases are TGTGCCAGCAGCTTCCCGGACGGTAGGCTCCACTTT.

The genes are TRBV12-3 or TRBV12-4 and TRBJ2-7, with D perhaps matching TRBD1 (5 bases). With 3 bases removed from V and 1 base from J, the gap between germline ends came to 13 bases. CDR3 length: 15 amino acids. The chain's CDR3 is CASSFSGRGSYEQYF. CDR3 nucleotides: TGTGCCAGCAGTTTCTCTGGAAGGGGATCCTACGAGCAGTACTTC.

This clonotype has a count of ten or more. This rearrangement joins TRBV7-6 to TRBJ1-1; D gene uncertain. This CDR3 comprises 16 residues. Trimming stripped 1 base from V and 1 base from J, with 13 bases between. Germline CDR1 reads SGHVS; CDR2 reads FNYEAQ. CDR3 in DNA: TGTGCCAGCAGCTTAGAACAGTCCGGAGGGAACACTGAAGCTTTCTTT. Protein sequence: CASSLEQSGGNTEAFF.

This clonotype was observed a few times. This chain connects TRBV15 to TRBJ2-7, with a tentative D call TRBD2 (6 bases). CDR1 is LNHNV and CDR2 is YYDKDF in the germline V gene (reference sequence). V was pared by 5 bases and J by 6 bases, with 17 bases between. The CDR3 contains 14 residues. The chain's CDR3 is CATSLQLTSSEQYF. The CDR3, as DNA: TGTGCCACCAGCCTACAACTTACTAGCAGCGAGCAGTACTTC.

This clonotype was seen at least ten times. The V call is TRBV6-1, the J call TRBJ1-1, with 7 bases fitting TRBD1. The CDR3 is made up of 15 amino acids. The germline CDR1 and CDR2 sequences are MNHNS and SASEGT. The ends lost 8 bases at V and 0 bases at J; junction bases unmatched: 9. The CDR3 reads CASAETGLMNTEAFF. CDR3 sequence (DNA): TGTGCCAGCGCCGAGACAGGGCTGATGAACACTGAAGCTTTCTTT.

Many counts were recorded for this clonotype. V usage is TRBV6-2 or TRBV6-3 and J usage is TRBJ2-1; no clear D. Trimming took off 0 bases at V and 2 bases at J, with 8 bases between the two ends. The CDR3 covers 15 residues. Germline V CDR1 and CDR2: MNHEY, SVGEGT. The CDR3 nucleotides read TGTGCCAGCAGTTACTCAACCCCAGCCTACAATGAGCAGTTCTTC. It yields the protein CASSYSTPAYNEQFF.

In regard to this clonotype: Relative to the germline gene, one junction end is altered; a read error may explain this. The rearrangement links TRBV7-3 to TRBJ2-7; 8 bases map to TRBD1. Per germline, CDR1 SGHTA and CDR2 FQGTGA. The CDR3 runs to 13 residues. CDR3 sequence (DNA): TGTGCCAGCAGCTTAAGTTCCGGACAGGGCATGAGGTTC. It is translated as CASSLSSGQGMRF.

This clonotype was seen ten or more times. The V call is TRBV29-1, the J call TRBJ1-2; D not certain. Germline CDR1 reads SQVTM; CDR2 reads ANQGSEA. V was shortened by 7 bases and J by 7 bases, with 13 bases between the two germline ends. The CDR3 consists of 11 residues. DNA of the CDR3: TGCAGCGGGCTTAGTGTGGTTGGCTACACCTTC. It yields the protein CSGLSVVGYTF.

This clonotype was recorded a few times. The genes are TRBV20-1 and TRBJ2-7, with 13 positions matching TRBD2. Germline CDR1 and CDR2: DFQATT and SNEGSKA (reference sequence). V lost 6 bases to trimming and J lost 3 bases; unmatched junction nucleotides: 5. This CDR3 has 14 residues. The CDR3: CSATGTSGNYEQYF. The CDR3 DNA reads as TGCAGTGCAACCGGGACTAGCGGGAACTACGAGCAGTACTTC.

The J gene is TRBJ1-1, the V gene TRBV12-3 or TRBV12-4; D remains ambiguous. V gave up 4 bases and J gave up 6 bases, with 6 bases separating them. The CDR3 has 11 amino acids. The CDR3 region has the DNA TGTGCCAGCAGTTGGGCAGCTGAAGCTTTCTTT. Protein sequence: CASSWAAEAFF.

Ten or more counts support this clonotype. The chain recombines TRBV10-3 with TRBJ2-1; 9 bases are a match to TRBD2. After removal of 10 bases from V and 9 bases from J, the junction contained 16 bases not matched to a gene. Germline V CDR1 and CDR2: ENHRY, SYGVKD. The CDR3 is 15 residues long. This CDR3 is CATANFLAGTGEQFF. The CDR3 nucleotides are TGTGCCACCGCCAATTTCCTAGCGGGAACGGGTGAGCAGTTCTTC.

This clonotype was counted at least ten times. The chain combines TRBV7-9 with TRBJ1-5; TRBD1 matches at 7 bases. The CDR3 consists of 12 residues. CDR1 and CDR2 (germline): SEHNR, FQNEAQ (reference sequence). V trimming: 10 bases; J trimming: 3 bases; junction bases outside the gene matches: 3. CDR3 sequence: CATGTDNQPQHF. The DNA of the CDR3 is TGTGCCACGGGGACAGACAATCAGCCCCAGCATTTT.

In this sample, this clonotype turned up many times. The CDR3 coding sequence is TGTGCCAGCAGTTACGCCAACGGAGATACGCAGTATTTT. It codes for CASSYANGDTQYF. The chain uses TRBV6-5 and TRBJ2-3; D remains unclear. The ends were cut back, 2 bases at V and 5 bases at J, with 8 bases in the middle. Per the germline V gene, CDR1 is MNHEY and CDR2 is SVGAGI. CDR3 length: 13 residues.

This clonotype was found many times. The chain uses TRBV9 and TRBJ2-1; 7 positions agree with TRBD2. The CDR3 contains 16 residues. The V and J ends lost 0 bases and 4 bases, in that order; junction bases with no gene match: 7. From germline, CDR1 is SGDLS and CDR2 YYNGEE. The CDR3 region has the DNA TGTGCCAGCAGCGTAGGGGGCGGGAGTGTTTACAATGAGCAGTTCTTC. Its protein is CASSVGGGSVYNEQFF. The full variable domain, its missing parts supplied by reference TRBV9 and TRBJ2-1, is DSGVTQTPKHLITATGQRVTLRCSPRSGDLSVYWYQQSLDQGLQFLIQYYNGEERAKGNILERFSAQQFPDLHSELNLSSLELGDSALYFCASSVGGGSVYNEQFFGPGTRLTVL.

This clonotype was counted only a few times. The rearrangement joins TRBV6-2 or TRBV6-3 to TRBJ2-1; D ambiguous. Germline V gene lookup returns CDR1 MNHEY and CDR2 SVGEGT. V was cut by 4 bases and J by 7 bases, with 14 bases left in between. The CDR3 contains 14 residues. The DNA of the CDR3 is TGTGCCAGCAGTTTCGGAGTCGCTGTTAATGAGCAGTTCTTC. Translation: CASSFGVAVNEQFF.

The CDR3 DNA follows: TGCAGCGTTGATAAAGAGGGCACTGAAGCTTTCTTT. Residues: CSVDKEGTEAFF. The V and J genes are TRBV29-1 and TRBJ1-1, with D hard to call. Trimming removed 3 bases from V and 4 bases from J, with 9 bases in between. The germline V gene has CDR1 SQVTM and CDR2 ANQGSEA. CDR3 length equals 12 residues.

The chain is built from TRBV3-1 and TRBJ1-2; 7 bases align to TRBD1. Trimming at V came to 6 bases and at J to 4 bases, leaving 8 bases not matched to a gene. Germline loops: CDR1 LGHDT, CDR2 YNNKEL (reference sequence). The CDR3 totals 14 residues. CDR3 in amino acids: CASRESGTAYGYTF. The CDR3 bases are TGTGCCAGCAGAGAATCCGGGACAGCCTATGGCTACACCTTC.

The V and J genes are TRBV5-1 and TRBJ1-1; maybe TRBD1 (6 bases). There are 18 residues in the CDR3. Trimming cost V 0 bases and J 0 bases, with 18 bases left between them. Germline CDR1 SGHRS, CDR2 YFSETQ. CDR3: CASSLGTRGHSLNTEAFF. CDR3 sequence (DNA): TGCGCCAGCAGCTTGGGGACCCGGGGGCACAGCTTGAACACTGAAGCTTTCTTT.

J is TRBJ1-1 and V is TRBV12-3 or TRBV12-4; 11 bases fit TRBD1. This CDR3 is built from 13 residues. V gave up 8 bases and J gave up 8 bases; unmatched junction bases: 7. CDR3 in amino acids: CASLGQGGSEAFF. CDR3 nucleotide sequence: TGTGCCAGCTTGGGACAGGGGGGCAGCGAAGCTTTCTTT.

This clonotype was counted only a few times. The J gene is TRBJ2-1, the V gene TRBV12-3 or TRBV12-4; 8 positions agree with TRBD1. Losses at the gene ends were 6 bases for V and 5 bases for J; bases not matched to a gene: 3. The CDR3 is 13 amino acids. CDR3 DNA sequence: TGTGCCAGCAGACTGGGACAGGACAATGAGCAGTTCTTC. Translation: CASRLGQDNEQFF.